The 8 T cell receptor beta chains below were found in one sample sequenced in a study of CD8 T cells in ankylosing spondylitis. Study results and caveats: Seemingly characteristic of ankylosing spondylitis blood was a TCR beta motif consisting of about 8 highly homologous variants.

Via MiXCR, TCRdb re-called the 5' RACE reads, giving one row per CDR3 protein. The sample lists roughly 400,000 distinct CDR3 sequences, about a fifth occurring once. Antigen specificity for these receptors is unknown. The sequencing input was blood, either unsorted or a sorted T cell fraction (not recorded which). The receptor source for this set is a male donor with ankylosing spondylitis.

There are a few counts of this clonotype. J is TRBJ2-1 and V is TRBV6-1, with 8 bases identical to TRBD2. The CDR3 consists of 13 residues. Losses at the gene ends were 4 bases for V and 9 bases for J; bases not matched to a gene: 5. The germline V gene encodes CDR1 MNHNS and CDR2 SASEGT. For the CDR3, the DNA is TGTGCCAGCAGTGGGACTAGCATCGGTGAGCAGTTCTTC. Translated: CASSGTSIGEQFF.

This chain connects TRBV2 to TRBJ1-5; D uncertain. The ends were cut back, 9 bases at V and 0 bases at J, with 15 bases in the middle. This CDR3 region has 15 residues. The germline gives CDR1 SNHLY, CDR2 FYNNEI. Here the CDR3 DNA reads TGTGCCAGTAAACCAACCTACCTTAGCAATCAGCCCCAGCATTTT. This sequence encodes CASKPTYLSNQPQHF. The full variable domain, its missing parts supplied by reference TRBV2 and TRBJ1-5, is EPEVTQTPSHQVTQMGQEVILRCVPISNHLYFYWYRQILGQKVEFLVSFYNNEISEKSEIFDDQFSVERPDGSNFTLKIRSTKLEDSAMYFCASKPTYLSNQPQHFGDGTRLSIL.

CDR3 in amino acids: CASSWSAGSSYNEQFF. CDR3 in DNA: TGTGCCAGCAGCTGGTCGGCGGGCAGCTCCTACAATGAGCAGTTCTTC. The V gene is TRBV5-5, the J gene TRBJ2-1; TRBD2 is a possible D gene (5 bases). The CDR3 loop spans 16 amino acids. Germline CDR1 is SGHKS and CDR2 is YYEKEE (reference sequence). The germline V and J ends were trimmed by 3 bases and 0 bases, with 13 bases remaining between them.

This clonotype was seen repeatedly, ten times or more. CDR3 coding DNA: TGCAGCGTTGAACCGGGCTGGAATGAGCAGTTCTTC. Its protein product is CSVEPGWNEQFF. The chain recombines TRBV29-1 with TRBJ2-1; D is undetermined. This CDR3 has 12 residues. The germline V gene has CDR1 SQVTM and CDR2 ANQGSEA. Trimming stripped 2 bases from V and 7 bases from J, with 9 bases between.

This chain connects TRBV12-3 or TRBV12-4 to TRBJ1-2; D is possibly TRBD1 (6 bases). The CDR3 extends over 15 amino acids. The germline V and J ends were trimmed by 3 bases and 8 bases, with 19 bases remaining between them. CDR3 protein: CASSLMRGGNGGYTF. CDR3 bases: TGTGCCAGCAGTTTGATGAGAGGGGGAAACGGCGGCTACACCTTC.

The CDR3 spells CASSLEQGGANTIYF. DNA for the CDR3: TGCGCCAGCAGCTTGGAACAGGGAGGAGCAAACACCATATATTTT. The V gene is TRBV5-1, the J gene TRBJ1-3; TRBD1 might be the D (6 bases). CDR1 and CDR2 (germline): SGHRS, YFSETQ. The CDR3 spans 15 residues. The V end was cut by 0 bases, the J end by 6 bases, with 13 bases between. The full variable domain, rest sourced from reference TRBV5-1 and TRBJ1-3, is KAGVTQTPRYLIKTRGQQVTLSCSPISGHRSVSWYQQTPGQGLQFLFEYFSETQRNKGNFPGRFSGRQFSNSRSEMNVSTLELGDSALYLCASSLEQGGANTIYFGEGSWLTVV.

The V call is TRBV27, the J call TRBJ2-5; 12 bases are a match to TRBD2. V lost 6 bases, J lost 2 bases, and 4 bases stayed unmatched. The V gene's germline CDR1 is MNHEY and CDR2 SMNVEV (reference sequence). The CDR3 consists of 15 residues. The CDR3 nucleotides are TGTGCCAGCAGAACTGGACTAGCGGGGCAAGAGACCCAGTACTTC. The encoded protein is CASRTGLAGQETQYF.

This clonotype was detected only a few times. The chain recombines TRBV3-1 with TRBJ1-5; maybe TRBD1 (5 bases). CDR1 and CDR2 from the germline V gene are LGHDT and YNNKEL (reference sequence). This CDR3 spans 16 amino acids. V dropped 3 bases and J dropped 2 bases, with 14 bases sitting between them. This CDR3 is CASSQFGAQGNQPQHF. CDR3 nucleotide sequence: TGTGCCAGCAGCCAGTTCGGGGCGCAGGGCAATCAGCCCCAGCATTTT.